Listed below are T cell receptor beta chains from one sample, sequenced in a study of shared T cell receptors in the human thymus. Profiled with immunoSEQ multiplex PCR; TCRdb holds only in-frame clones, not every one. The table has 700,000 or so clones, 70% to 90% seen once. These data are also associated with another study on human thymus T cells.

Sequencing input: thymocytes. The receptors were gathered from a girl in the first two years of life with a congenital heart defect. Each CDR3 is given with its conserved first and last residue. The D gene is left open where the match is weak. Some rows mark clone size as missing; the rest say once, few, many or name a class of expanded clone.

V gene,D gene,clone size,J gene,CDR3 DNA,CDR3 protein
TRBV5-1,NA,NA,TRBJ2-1,TGCGCCAGCAGCAAGCGGACTGAGAGCTCCTACAATGAGCAGTTCTTC,CASSKRTESSYNEQFF
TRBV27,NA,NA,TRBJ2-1,TGTGCCAGCAGTTGTAGGGGGGGTATCGATGAGCAGTTCTTC,CASSCRGGIDEQFF
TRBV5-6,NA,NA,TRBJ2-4,TGTGCCAGCAGCCGGAGGGGGCACATTCAGTACTTC,CASSRRGHIQYF
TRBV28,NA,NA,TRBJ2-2,TGTGCCAGCAGTTTGGCCCGGGGGTGGACCGGGGAGCTGTTTTTT,CASSLARGWTGELFF
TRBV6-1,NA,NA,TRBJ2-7,TGTGCCAGCAGTCTGACAAGGAAGGTCCACGAGCAGTACTTC,CASSLTRKVHEQYF
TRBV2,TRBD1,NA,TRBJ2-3,TGTGCCAGCAGCCCGGGACAGGGTAGCACAGATACGCAGTATTTT,CASSPGQGSTDTQYF
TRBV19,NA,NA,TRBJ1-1,TGTGCCAGTAGAGACGGAGGAAGAGCTTTCTTT,CASRDGGRAFF
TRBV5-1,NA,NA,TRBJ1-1,TGCGCCAGCTACCCAGGACAACCGATTCCCCTACACCATGGTGAAGCTTTCTTT,CASYPGQPIPLHHGEAFF
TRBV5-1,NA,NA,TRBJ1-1,TGCGCCAGCAGCTTGGGGACACTGGGGAACACTGAAGCTTTCTTT,CASSLGTLGNTEAFF
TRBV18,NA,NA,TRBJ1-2,TGTGCCAGCTCACCGTCAGGCAGGACTACCTTGAACTATGGCTACACCTTC,CASSPSGRTTLNYGYTF
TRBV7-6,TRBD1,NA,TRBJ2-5,TGTGCCAGCAGCTTGCGGACAGGAGAGACCCAGTACTTC,CASSLRTGETQYF
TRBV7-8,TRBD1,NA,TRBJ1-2,TGTGCCAGCAGCTTAGTTTGGGATTTGGCAGGGGGTGACTATGGCTACACCTTC,CASSLVWDLAGGDYGYTF
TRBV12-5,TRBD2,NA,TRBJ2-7,TGTGCTAGTGGTCTTACCCGGGAGGGCAGGCCATCCTACGAGCAGTACTTC,CASGLTREGRPSYEQYF
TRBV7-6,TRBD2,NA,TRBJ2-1,TGTGCCAGCAGCTTGTGCGGGGGGGCATCCAATGAGCAGTTCTTC,CASSLCGGASNEQFF
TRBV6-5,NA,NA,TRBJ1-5,TGTGCCAGCAGTTACTCGTCGACAGCCCGTCAGCCCCAGCATTTT,CASSYSSTARQPQHF
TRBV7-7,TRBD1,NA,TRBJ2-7,TGTGCCAGCAGCTTATTAGCAGGGGGTCGGTGCGAGCAGTACTTC,CASSLLAGGRCEQYF
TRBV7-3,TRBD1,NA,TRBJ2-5,TGTGCCAGCAGCTTAGGGGGACAGCTATTAGAGACCCAGTACTTC,CASSLGGQLLETQYF
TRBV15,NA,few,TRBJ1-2,TGTGCCACCAGCAGAGATTGGAGGTACGGCTACACCTTC,CATSRDWRYGYTF
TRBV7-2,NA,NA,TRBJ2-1,TGTGCCAGCAGCTTCGGGTCGGCTCGAACGCGGTTCTTC,CASSFGSARTRFF
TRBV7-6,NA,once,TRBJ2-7,TGTGCCAGCCAACCCCCGGGGAGGTACGAGCAGTACTTC,CASQPPGRYEQYF
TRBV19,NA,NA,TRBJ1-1,TGTGCCAGCACCCTCCAGTCCTCTAACACTGAAGCTTTCTTT,CASTLQSSNTEAFF
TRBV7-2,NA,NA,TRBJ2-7,TGTGCCAGCAGCAAATACGCAGATCCCTCCTACGAGCAGTACTTC,CASSKYADPSYEQYF
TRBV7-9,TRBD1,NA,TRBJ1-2,TGTGCCAGCAGCCGGGGACAGGCACAAGGCTACACCTTC,CASSRGQAQGYTF
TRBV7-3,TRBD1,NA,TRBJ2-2,TGTGCCAGCAGCTTTCCAGGGGGCGCGATCAACGGGGAGCTGTTTTTT,CASSFPGGAINGELFF
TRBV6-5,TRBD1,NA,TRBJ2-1,TGTGCCAGCGGGACAGGGAAGGACAATGAGCAGTTCTTC,CASGTGKDNEQFF
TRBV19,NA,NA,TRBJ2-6,TGTGCCAGTAGTACAGGGACTGGGGCCAACGTCCTGACTTTC,CASSTGTGANVLTF
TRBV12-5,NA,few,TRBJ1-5,TGTGCTAGTGGGGCTGCGGGGGTGATTAATCAGCCCCAGCATTTT,CASGAAGVINQPQHF
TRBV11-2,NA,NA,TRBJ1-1,TGTGCCAGCAGCCCGGAGAGGTGGGAAGCTTTCTTT,CASSPERWEAFF
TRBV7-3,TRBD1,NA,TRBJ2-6,TGTGCCAGCAGCTTAATAGGGACAGGGGCCCGCTCTGGGGCCAACGTCCTGACTTTC,CASSLIGTGARSGANVLTF
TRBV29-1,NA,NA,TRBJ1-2,TGCAGCGTTGGGGACGGGGAGGGGGTTAACTATGGCTACACCTTC,CSVGDGEGVNYGYTF
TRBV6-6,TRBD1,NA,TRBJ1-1,TGTGCCAGCAGCCACGGGACAGGGCCAGACACTGAAGCTTTCTTT,CASSHGTGPDTEAFF
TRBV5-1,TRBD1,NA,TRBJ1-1,TGCGCCAGCAGCCCCACCCCGACAGGGGTGAACACTGAAGCTTTCTTT,CASSPTPTGVNTEAFF
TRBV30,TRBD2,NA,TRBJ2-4,TGTGCCTGGAACCCAAGGCGGGGGGTCATTCAGTACTTC,CAWNPRRGVIQYF
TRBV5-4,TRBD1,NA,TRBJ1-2,TGTGCCAGCAGCTCCAGACAGGGGAATTATGGCTACACCTTC,CASSSRQGNYGYTF
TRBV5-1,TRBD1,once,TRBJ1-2,TGCGCCAGCAGCTTGGAACAGGGGGGTAACTATGGCTACACCTTC,CASSLEQGGNYGYTF